The clone carrying this TCR beta chain was counted only a few times. Its cognate antigen is unknown. Time point: pre-sensitization, week 0. Treatment specified: therapeutic diphenylcyclopropenone sensitization with weekly scalp DPC. TCRdb called the RACE reads again in MiXCR, with one record for every CDR3 protein. This sample has roughly 40,000 distinct CDR3 sequences; about 11% occur once, and the top ten carry less than 6.5%. The data are from a study of human T cells and chemical hapten exposure. Background on the study: Recorded diagnoses among the mostly female patients were alopecia areata, totalis or universalis.

Findings and limits, study-wide: Relative to controls, expanded TCRs formed significantly more large CDR3 similarity clusters.

V lost 2 bases and J 4 bases, leaving 12 bases between the germline ends. CDR1 and CDR2 from the germline V gene are LGHDT and YNNKEL (reference sequence). The CDR3 contains 15 residues. The sequence was obtained from a man under 40 with alopecia areata. Some clones in this sample may be carry-over from other donors' samples. The chain carries TRBV3-1 and TRBJ2-1, with a tentative D call TRBD2 (7 bases). Specimen: whole blood, collected in connection with sensitization to the hapten diphenylcyclopropenone (DPC). The CDR3 region is CASSQRGGRYNEQFF. CDR3 bases: TGTGCCAGCAGCCAAAGGGGGGGTAGATACAATGAGCAGTTCTTC.